This T cell receptor beta chain was retrieved from a study of blood T cell repertoires in COVID-19. Study-level background: The United States, Italy and Spain supplied acute and convalescent COVID-19 samples. Sources were T cells, B-cell-depleted T cells, or PBMCs; the material itself was cDNA or gDNA.

In the authors' methods: Reference gene primer amplification gave nucleated cell count estimates. Method: immunoSEQ multiplex PCR; TCRdb's copy keeps in-frame clones and lacks some. That table is the source of V, J and clone size, and D and trimming were worked out from the DNA. This sample carries tens of thousands of clones, around 85% of them seen once, and the ten largest clones take roughly 28%. The germline V gene encodes CDR1 SGDLS and CDR2 YYNGEE. The CDR3 loop spans 15 amino acids. Trimming took off 0 bases at V and 4 bases at J, with 10 bases between the two ends. The rearrangement joins TRBV9 to TRBJ1-4; D might be TRBD1 (5 bases). The source is an older man with acute or convalescent COVID-19. Sequencing input: peripheral blood. The CDR3 nucleotides are TGTGCCAGCAGCGTAGCCTCGGACATTAATGAAAAACTGTTTTTT. It encodes CASSVASDINEKLFF.